The 17 T cell receptor beta chains reported below all come from one sample, sequenced in a study of radiation and T cells in renal cell carcinoma. Documented time point: baseline pretreatment blood. The treatment: 15 Gy SBRT to primary tumor, nephrectomy 4 weeks later. This table comes from immunoSEQ multiplex PCR, and its TCRdb copy is limited to in-frame clones, with some not included. The sample contains about 95,000 clones, 75% to 90% of which appear only once. This material consisted of blood, taken from a patient whose treatment included radiotherapy and nephrectomy. These receptors came from a man over 45 with renal cell carcinoma.

The chain is built from TRBV9 and TRBJ2-7; maybe TRBD1 (5 bases). CDR3 length equals 15 residues. V gave up 4 bases and J gave up 4 bases, with 18 bases separating them. The germline V gene has CDR1 SGDLS and CDR2 YYNGEE. The CDR3 DNA reads as TGTGCCAGCAGCCCTCAGGGTGTAAGCCTTTACGAGCAGTACTTC. Translated: CASSPQGVSLYEQYF. The entire variable domain, with the rest obtained from reference TRBV9 and TRBJ2-7, is as follows: DSGVTQTPKHLITATGQRVTLRCSPRSGDLSVYWYQQSLDQGLQFLIQYYNGEERAKGNILERFSAQQFPDLHSELNLSSLELGDSALYFCASSPQGVSLYEQYFGPGTRLTVT.

The chain combines TRBV6-1 with TRBJ1-5; 8 bases map to TRBD1. The length of the CDR3 is 14 residues. The germline V gene encodes CDR1 MNHNS and CDR2 SASEGT. With V trimmed by 8 bases and J by 6 bases, 9 bases remained unmatched. CDR3 DNA: TGTGCCAGCGGCGGGACAGGTAACGGTCAGCCCCAGCATTTT. It is translated as CASGGTGNGQPQHF.

The genes are TRBV29-1 and TRBJ2-1; D is uncertain. CDR1 is SQVTM, CDR2 ANQGSEA, per germline. With 3 bases removed from V and 0 bases from J, the gap between germline ends came to 12 bases. The CDR3 extends over 15 amino acids. The CDR3 region is CSVESGRSSYNEQFF. In DNA form, the CDR3 reads TGCAGCGTTGAGAGTGGCAGGAGCTCCTACAATGAGCAGTTCTTC.

This chain joins TRBV28 and TRBJ1-2; maybe TRBD1 (5 bases). Germline assignment: CDR1 MDHEN and CDR2 SYDVKM. Between the trimmed V and J ends, which lost 4 bases and 3 bases, there was a span of 6 bases. The length of the CDR3 is 12 residues. CDR3 amino acids: CASSSTDYGYTF. The CDR3 nucleotides are TGTGCCAGCAGTTCGACAGACTATGGCTACACCTTC.

This sequence joins TRBV28 and TRBJ1-5; D is ambiguous. CDR3 length: 12 amino acids. Germline V CDR1 and CDR2: MDHEN, SYDVKM. The V gene lost 2 bases and the J gene lost 7 bases, with 6 bases spanning the gap. As DNA, the CDR3 is TGTGCCAGCAGTTTAAGGAGACAGCCCCAGCATTTT. Its translation is CASSLRRQPQHF. Supplemented by reference TRBV28 and TRBJ1-5, the full variable domain reads DVKVTQSSRYLVKRTGEKVFLECVQDMDHENMFWYRQDPGLGLRLIYFSYDVKMKEKGDIPEGYSVSREKKERFSLILESASTNQTSMYLCASSLRRQPQHFGDGTRLSIL.

A note on this clone: A junction boundary mismatches the germline segment, possibly from a read error. The J gene is TRBJ1-2, the V gene TRBV19, with 7 bases matching TRBD1. This CDR3 has 14 residues. CDR1 and CDR2 (germline): LNHDA, SQIVND (reference sequence). CDR3 sequence (DNA): TGTGCCAGCAGTAGGGGGACAGAGAACTATGGCTACACCTTC. Translated: CASSRGTENYGYTF.

In this sample, this clone turned up once. The rearrangement uses TRBV19 and TRBJ2-7, with D tentatively TRBD1 (6 bases). Germline lookup yields CDR1 LNHDA and CDR2 SQIVND (reference sequence). Trimming cost V 6 bases and J 3 bases, with 15 bases left between them. The CDR3 consists of 14 residues. The CDR3 DNA reads TGTGCCAGTAGCTCGACAGGAAGCTTCTACGAGCAGTACTTC. Its translation: CASSSTGSFYEQYF.

The chain joins TRBV5-1 to TRBJ2-1; 8 nucleotides match TRBD1. CDR1 is SGHRS and CDR2 is YFSETQ in the germline V gene. V lost 5 bases and J lost 4; bases outside the gene matches: 11. The length of the CDR3 is 16 residues. This CDR3 reads CASSPAPGTGYNEQFF. The CDR3 DNA is TGCGCCAGCAGTCCCGCCCCGGGGACAGGATACAATGAGCAGTTCTTC. The variable domain in full, with the rest retrieved from reference TRBV5-1 and TRBJ2-1, is KAGVTQTPRYLIKTRGQQVTLSCSPISGHRSVSWYQQTPGQGLQFLFEYFSETQRNKGNFPGRFSGRQFSNSRSEMNVSTLELGDSALYLCASSPAPGTGYNEQFFGPGTRLTVL.

The rearrangement links TRBV4-1 to TRBJ2-7; TRBD1 matches at 7 bases. The CDR3 loop spans 16 amino acids. Per germline, CDR1 MGHRA and CDR2 YSYEKL. Unmatched junction bases numbered 8, after V lost 0 bases and J lost 3 bases. For the CDR3, the DNA is TGCGCCAGCAGCCAAGAGAGGCGGCAGGGGGTCTACGAGCAGTACTTC. Amino acid sequence: CASSQERRQGVYEQYF.

This clone was seen a single time. The chain is built from TRBV27 and TRBJ2-7; 9 nucleotides align to TRBD1. This CDR3 region has 15 residues. V shed 0 bases and J 2 bases; nucleotides not matched to a gene: 2. In germline, CDR1 is MNHEY, CDR2 SMNVEV (reference sequence). CDR3 loop: CASSLSGTGPYEQYF. The CDR3 bases are TGTGCCAGCAGTTTATCCGGGACAGGGCCCTACGAGCAGTACTTC.

The rearrangement joins TRBV11-1 to TRBJ1-2; TRBD1 matches 7 bases. Germline CDR1 reads SGHAT; CDR2 reads FQDESV (reference sequence). The trim removed 5 bases at V and 6 bases at J, leaving 6 bases unmatched. The length of the CDR3 is 13 residues. The CDR3 is CASSTDRVDGYTF. The CDR3 coding sequence is TGTGCCAGCAGCACCGACAGGGTCGATGGCTACACCTTC.

The V call is TRBV5-1, the J call TRBJ1-2; D perhaps matches TRBD1 (6 bases). V lost 0 bases, J lost 2 bases, and 17 bases lay in between. Germline CDR1 and CDR2: SGHRS and YFSETQ. The CDR3 length is 17 residues. The CDR3 loop is CASSLGGTIQGNYGYTF. Here the CDR3 DNA reads TGCGCCAGCAGCTTGGGGGGGACAATCCAAGGGAACTATGGCTACACCTTC.

This clone was counted between two and nine times. The chain has TRBV9 and TRBJ1-6; 7 nucleotides match TRBD1. The junction had 11 bases not matched to a gene; V was cut back by 4 bases and J by 10 bases. This CDR3 spans 15 amino acids. Germline lookup yields CDR1 SGDLS and CDR2 YYNGEE. As DNA, the CDR3 is TGTGCCAGCAGCTTAGGACAGGCCGGGCAGTCACCCCTCCACTTT. It is translated as CASSLGQAGQSPLHF.

This clone has just a few counts. The genes are TRBV28 and TRBJ2-5; 9 nucleotides line up with TRBD1. V lost 6 bases, J lost 5 bases, and 13 bases stayed unmatched. This CDR3 comprises 16 residues. Germline V CDR1 and CDR2: MDHEN, SYDVKM. The CDR3 region has the DNA TGTGCCAGCAGCCCGGGGGGACAGGGTTTCAGGGAGACCCAGTACTTC. This encodes CASSPGGQGFRETQYF.

This sequence joins TRBV28 and TRBJ2-7; tentatively, D is TRBD1 (5 bases). Germline assignment: CDR1 MDHEN and CDR2 SYDVKM. The CDR3 has 14 residues. V was clipped by 5 bases and J by 2 bases, with 13 bases between them. CDR3 in DNA: TGTGCCAGCAGTCTGGGATTAGGGGCCTACGAGCAGTACTTC. This encodes CASSLGLGAYEQYF.

The chain has TRBV5-1 and TRBJ1-6, with D perhaps TRBD1 (6 bases). The V end lost 0 bases, the J end lost 3 bases, and 10 bases lay between the germline ends. Germline-derived CDR1 and CDR2 are SGHRS and YFSETQ. The CDR3 has 16 residues. CDR3 protein: CASSLVGQFYNSPLHF. The CDR3 region has the DNA TGCGCCAGCAGCTTGGTTGGACAGTTCTATAATTCACCCCTCCACTTT.

The chain joins TRBV7-6 to TRBJ2-4, with D possibly TRBD2 on 7 matching bases. Looked up from germline, CDR1 is SGHVS and CDR2 is FNYEAQ. CDR3 length: 19 amino acids. V lost 2 bases to trimming and J lost 3 bases, with 23 bases between them. The CDR3 here is CASSLSGLEAGANKNIQYF. The CDR3 DNA is TGTGCCAGCAGCTTATCAGGGCTTGAGGCGGGGGCGAACAAAAACATTCAGTACTTC.